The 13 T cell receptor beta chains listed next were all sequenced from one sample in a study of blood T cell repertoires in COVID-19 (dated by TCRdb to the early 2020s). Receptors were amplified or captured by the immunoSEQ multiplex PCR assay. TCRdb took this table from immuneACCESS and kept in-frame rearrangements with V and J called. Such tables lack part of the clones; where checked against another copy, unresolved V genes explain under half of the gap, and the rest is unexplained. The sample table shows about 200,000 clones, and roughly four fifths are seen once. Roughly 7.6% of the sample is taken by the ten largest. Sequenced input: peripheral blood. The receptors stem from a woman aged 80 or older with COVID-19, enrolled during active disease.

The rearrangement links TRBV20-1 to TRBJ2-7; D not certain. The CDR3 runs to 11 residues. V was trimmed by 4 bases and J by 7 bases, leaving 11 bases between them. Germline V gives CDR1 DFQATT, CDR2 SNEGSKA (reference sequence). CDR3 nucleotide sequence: TGCAGTGCTAATCAGGATCGGGAGCAGTACTTC. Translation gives CSANQDREQYF.

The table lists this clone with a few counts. The CDR3 sequence is CATGAGAEETQYF. The CDR3, as DNA: TGTGCCACTGGGGCGGGAGCAGAGGAGACCCAGTACTTC. This rearrangement joins TRBV10-3 to TRBJ2-5; 7 bases fit TRBD2. The V and J ends lost 10 bases and 5 bases, in that order; junction bases with no gene match: 10. Per the germline V gene, CDR1 is ENHRY and CDR2 is SYGVKD. This CDR3 region has 13 residues.

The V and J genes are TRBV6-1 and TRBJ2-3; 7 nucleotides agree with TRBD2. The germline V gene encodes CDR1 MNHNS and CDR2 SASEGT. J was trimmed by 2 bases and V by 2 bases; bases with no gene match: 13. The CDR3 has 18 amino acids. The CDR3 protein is CASSETALGRGNTDTQYF. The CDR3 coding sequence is TGTGCCAGCAGTGAAACCGCCCTGGGGCGGGGGAACACAGATACGCAGTATTTT.

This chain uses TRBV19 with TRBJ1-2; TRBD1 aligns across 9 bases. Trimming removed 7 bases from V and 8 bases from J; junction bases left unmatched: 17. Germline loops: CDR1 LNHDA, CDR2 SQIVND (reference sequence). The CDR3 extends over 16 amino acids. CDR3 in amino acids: CASTPYGTGRVGGYTF. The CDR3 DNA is TGTGCCAGTACTCCTTATGGGACAGGGCGAGTAGGAGGCTACACCTTC.

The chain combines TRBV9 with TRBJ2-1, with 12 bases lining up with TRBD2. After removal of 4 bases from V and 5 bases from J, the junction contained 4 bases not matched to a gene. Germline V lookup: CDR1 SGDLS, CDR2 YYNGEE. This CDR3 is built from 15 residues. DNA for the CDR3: TGTGCCAGCAGCCGGCTAGCGGGGGGGAACAATGAGCAGTTCTTC. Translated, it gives CASSRLAGGNNEQFF.

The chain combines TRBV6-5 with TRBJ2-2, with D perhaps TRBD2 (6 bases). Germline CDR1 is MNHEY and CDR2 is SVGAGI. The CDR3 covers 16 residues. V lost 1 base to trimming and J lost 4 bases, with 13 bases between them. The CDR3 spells CASSYLAGSRTGELFF. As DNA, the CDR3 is TGTGCCAGCAGTTACTTGGCGGGATCCCGCACCGGGGAGCTGTTTTTT.

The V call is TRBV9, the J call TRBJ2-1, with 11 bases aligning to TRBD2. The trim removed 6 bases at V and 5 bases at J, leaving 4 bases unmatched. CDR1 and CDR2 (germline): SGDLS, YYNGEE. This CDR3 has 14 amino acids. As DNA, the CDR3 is TGTGCCAGCAACCGACTAGCGGGGAACAATGAGCAGTTCTTC. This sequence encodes CASNRLAGNNEQFF.

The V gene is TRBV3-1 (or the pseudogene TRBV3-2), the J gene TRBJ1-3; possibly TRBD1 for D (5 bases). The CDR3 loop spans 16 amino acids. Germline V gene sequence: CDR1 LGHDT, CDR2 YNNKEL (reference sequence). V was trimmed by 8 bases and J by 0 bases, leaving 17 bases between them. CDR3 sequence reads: CASGVRGSGSGNTIYF. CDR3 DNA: TGTGCCAGCGGGGTAAGGGGATCTGGCTCTGGAAACACCATATATTTT.

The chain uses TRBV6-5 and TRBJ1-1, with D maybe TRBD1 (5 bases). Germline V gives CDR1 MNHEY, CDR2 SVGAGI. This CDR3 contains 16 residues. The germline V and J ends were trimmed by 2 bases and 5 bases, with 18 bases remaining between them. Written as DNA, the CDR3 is TGTGCCAGCAGTTACCCGAAACAGGTTGTAGATACTGAAGCTTTCTTT. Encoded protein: CASSYPKQVVDTEAFF.

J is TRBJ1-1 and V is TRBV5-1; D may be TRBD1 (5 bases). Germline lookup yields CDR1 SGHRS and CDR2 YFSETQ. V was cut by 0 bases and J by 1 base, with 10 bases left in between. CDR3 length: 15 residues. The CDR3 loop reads CASSLGYTGNTEAFF. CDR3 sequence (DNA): TGCGCCAGCAGCTTGGGGTACACAGGGAACACTGAAGCTTTCTTT. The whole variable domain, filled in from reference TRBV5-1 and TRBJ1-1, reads KAGVTQTPRYLIKTRGQQVTLSCSPISGHRSVSWYQQTPGQGLQFLFEYFSETQRNKGNFPGRFSGRQFSNSRSEMNVSTLELGDSALYLCASSLGYTGNTEAFFGQGTRLTVV.

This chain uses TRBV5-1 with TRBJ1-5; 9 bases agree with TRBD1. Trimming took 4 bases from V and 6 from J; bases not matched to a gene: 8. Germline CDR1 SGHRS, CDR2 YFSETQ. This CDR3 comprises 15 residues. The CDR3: CASSLGDRESQPQHF. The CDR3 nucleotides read TGCGCCAGCAGCCTCGGGGACAGGGAAAGTCAGCCCCAGCATTTT.

The CDR3 region is CASSPSDRPNTEAFF. The DNA of the CDR3 is TGTGCCAGCAGTCCCTCGGACAGGCCGAACACTGAAGCTTTCTTT. The chain uses TRBV7-9 and TRBJ1-1; 7 nucleotides line up with TRBD1. This CDR3 has 15 residues. V lost 6 bases and J lost 1; bases outside the gene matches: 8. Germline V gene sequence: CDR1 SEHNR, CDR2 FQNEAQ (reference sequence).

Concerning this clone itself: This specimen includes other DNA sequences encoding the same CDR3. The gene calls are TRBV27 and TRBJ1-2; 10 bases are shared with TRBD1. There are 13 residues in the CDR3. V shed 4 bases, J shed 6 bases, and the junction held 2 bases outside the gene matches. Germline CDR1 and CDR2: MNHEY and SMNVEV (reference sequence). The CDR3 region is CASSSGTGDGYTF. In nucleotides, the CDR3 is TGTGCCAGCAGTTCCGGGACAGGGGATGGCTACACCTTC.